The 31 T cell receptor beta chains below come from one sample, sequenced in a study of T cell repertoires in cytomegalovirus infection. TCRdb reprocessed the reads with MiXCR, giving one entry per CDR3 protein. The sample has hundreds of thousands of distinct CDR3 sequences, 15% to 20% seen once. The specimen sequenced was PBMCs. Receptor source: a human donor in good health (CMV status not recorded). Some clones in this sample may be carry-over from other donors' samples.

The genes are TRBV3-1 and TRBJ2-1; perhaps TRBD1 as D (5 bases). Germline loops: CDR1 LGHDT, CDR2 YNNKEL (reference sequence). Trimming stripped 1 base from V and 4 bases from J, with 17 bases between. The CDR3 spans 17 residues. CDR3 in DNA: TGTGCCAGCAGCCAAGTACCTTCATCAGGGTCTTACAATGAGCAGTTCTTC. The encoded protein is CASSQVPSSGSYNEQFF.

The chain links TRBV29-1 to TRBJ1-4, with D unclear. The CDR3 is 11 amino acids. Germline V gene data show CDR1 as SQVTM and CDR2 as ANQGSEA. The V end lost 6 bases, the J end lost 5 bases, and 7 bases lay between the germline ends. The CDR3 coding sequence is TGCAGCGTCACCATGAATGAAAAACTGTTTTTT. Encoded protein: CSVTMNEKLFF.

This clonotype was seen ten or more times. V gene TRBV7-2 combines with J gene TRBJ2-1; D ambiguous. The V end lost 5 bases, the J end lost 0 bases, and 14 bases lay between the germline ends. The CDR3 extends over 16 amino acids. CDR1 and CDR2 (germline): SGHTA, FQGNSA. DNA of the CDR3: TGTGCCAGCAGCCGATTTGTGGCTAGCTCCTACAATGAGCAGTTCTTC. Translating it yields CASSRFVASSYNEQFF.

The rearrangement uses TRBV6-2 or TRBV6-3 and TRBJ1-5, with D unclear. Germline CDR1 and CDR2: MNHEY and SVGEGT. This CDR3 region has 14 residues. The V end lost 6 bases, the J end lost 5 bases, and 14 bases lay between the germline ends. DNA for the CDR3: TGTGCCAGCAGCCGACAAGAACGGTATCAGCCCCAGCATTTT. Translation gives CASSRQERYQPQHF.

This clonotype was observed at least ten times. The V gene is TRBV4-3, the J gene TRBJ2-5; TRBD1 matches 7 bases. Germline-derived CDR1 and CDR2 are LGHNA and YSLEER. The CDR3 has 16 residues. Losses at the gene ends were 1 base for V and 3 bases for J; bases not matched to a gene: 8. CDR3 in amino acids: CASSQAIGTAKETQYF. The CDR3 DNA is TGCGCCAGCAGCCAAGCTATAGGGACAGCCAAAGAGACCCAGTACTTC.

This clonotype has a count of ten or more. The CDR3 here is CASSSGSSGANVLTF. The CDR3 DNA sequence: TGTGCCAGCAGCTCCGGATCCTCTGGGGCCAACGTCCTGACTTTC. The chain uses TRBV7-2 and TRBJ2-6; D is unclear. The V and J ends lost 4 bases and 0 bases respectively, with 7 bases between them. Germline-derived CDR1 and CDR2 are SGHTA and FQGNSA. CDR3 length: 15 amino acids.

The table lists this clonotype with a few counts. The chain carries TRBV2 and TRBJ2-7; 14 bases align to TRBD2. This CDR3 has 16 residues. Unmatched junction bases numbered 5, after V lost 6 bases and J lost 1 base. CDR1 SNHLY and CDR2 FYNNEI come from the germline V gene. As DNA, the CDR3 is TGTGCCAGCAGCCAACGACTAGCGGGGGGGTCCTACGAGCAGTACTTC. As protein: CASSQRLAGGSYEQYF.

The table lists this clonotype with a count of one. V gene TRBV5-4 combines with J gene TRBJ2-3, with 7 bases fitting TRBD2. This CDR3 region has 12 residues. The germline gives CDR1 SGHNT, CDR2 YYREEE (reference sequence). The ends lost 7 bases at V and 5 bases at J; junction bases unmatched: 4. CDR3 protein: CASGGERDTQYF. CDR3 nucleotide sequence: TGTGCCAGCGGGGGGGAGAGAGATACGCAGTATTTT.

The chain couples TRBV29-1 to TRBJ1-1; D gene uncertain. Germline V CDR1 and CDR2: SQVTM, ANQGSEA. V was pared by 0 bases and J by 4 bases, with 6 bases between. CDR3 length equals 12 residues. The CDR3 sequence is CSVEDRSTEAFF. The CDR3 DNA is TGCAGCGTTGAAGATCGTAGCACTGAAGCTTTCTTT.

V is TRBV2 and J is TRBJ1-2, with D hard to call. The germline gives CDR1 SNHLY, CDR2 FYNNEI. The V gene lost 10 bases and the J gene lost 4 bases, with 16 bases spanning the gap. CDR3 length: 13 residues. CDR3: CATTEGFRYGYTF. The CDR3 nucleotides read TGTGCCACCACCGAAGGGTTTCGCTATGGCTACACCTTC.

J is TRBJ2-3 and V is TRBV2; D may be TRBD2 (6 bases). This CDR3 contains 15 residues. Per the germline V gene, CDR1 is SNHLY and CDR2 is FYNNEI. V lost 6 bases to trimming and J lost 0 bases, with 13 bases between them. The CDR3 is CASRGGKQSTDTQYF. In DNA, the CDR3 is TGTGCCAGCAGGGGGGGTAAGCAAAGCACAGATACGCAGTATTTT.

V is TRBV29-1 and J is TRBJ1-2; a weak D match, TRBD1 (5 bases). Per germline, CDR1 SQVTM and CDR2 ANQGSEA. The germline V and J ends were trimmed by 7 bases and 8 bases, with 20 bases remaining between them. The CDR3 length is 13 residues. The CDR3 DNA follows: TGCAGCGCCGGGGGTTTCGAGGCCGGGGGCTACACCTTC. Residues: CSAGGFEAGGYTF.

This clonotype has a count of ten or more. V usage is TRBV7-2 and J usage is TRBJ2-3, with D maybe TRBD1 (5 bases). CDR3 length: 14 residues. The V and J ends lost 1 base and 2 bases respectively, with 7 bases between them. Germline V gene data show CDR1 as SGHTA and CDR2 as FQGNSA. This chain's CDR3 is CASSLGTNTDTQYF. CDR3 in DNA: TGTGCCAGCAGCTTAGGGACAAACACAGATACGCAGTATTTT.

A few counts support this clonotype. V gene TRBV10-2 combines with J gene TRBJ2-1; possibly TRBD1 for D (5 bases). With 7 bases removed from V and 3 bases from J, the gap between germline ends came to 16 bases. Germline V gene lookup returns CDR1 WSHSY and CDR2 SAAADI. This CDR3 spans 15 amino acids. In DNA form, the CDR3 reads TGCGCCAGCACCCAGTCAGGGCCTAACTACAATGAGCAGTTCTTC. It specifies CASTQSGPNYNEQFF.

This clonotype was observed many times. This rearrangement joins TRBV7-8 to TRBJ2-1; TRBD1 is a possible D gene (6 bases). With 1 base removed from V and 6 bases from J, the gap between germline ends came to 10 bases. This CDR3 region has 14 residues. Germline V gives CDR1 SGHVS, CDR2 FQNEAQ. In DNA form, the CDR3 reads TGTGCCAGCAGCTTAGACAGGGTGGGCAATGAGCAGTTCTTC. Protein sequence: CASSLDRVGNEQFF.

The V and J genes are TRBV6-2 or TRBV6-3 and TRBJ1-1; D is undetermined. The CDR3 is 12 residues long. Trimming cost V 9 bases and J 4 bases, with 12 bases left between them. Germline assignment: CDR1 MNHEY and CDR2 SVGEGT. The CDR3 DNA follows: TGTGCCAGTCTGATGTTTGGCACTGAAGCTTTCTTT. Protein: CASLMFGTEAFF.

Only a few counts were recorded for this clonotype. In DNA form, the CDR3 reads TGTGCCAGCAGCCCCCGAGGGAGAGGATCCTACAATGAGCAGTTCTTC. The encoded protein is CASSPRGRGSYNEQFF. The V gene is TRBV7-2, the J gene TRBJ2-1; TRBD2 is a possible D gene (5 bases). V gave up 5 bases and J gave up 1 base, with 15 bases separating them. Germline V CDR1 and CDR2: SGHTA, FQGNSA. The CDR3 has 16 amino acids. Full variable domain (rest looked up from reference TRBV7-2 and TRBJ2-1): GAGVSQSPSNKVTEKGKDVELRCDPISGHTALYWYRQSLGQGLEFLIYFQGNSAPDKSGLPSDRFSAERTGGSVSTLTIQRTQQEDSAVYLCASSPRGRGSYNEQFFGPGTRLTVL.

The chain couples TRBV28 to TRBJ1-2; no clear D gene. The germline gives CDR1 MDHEN, CDR2 SYDVKM. With 6 bases removed from V and 4 bases from J, the gap between germline ends came to 12 bases. This CDR3 spans 13 amino acids. The CDR3 DNA follows: TGTGCCAGCAGGGCCAAGGGAACCTATGGCTACACCTTC. Translation: CASRAKGTYGYTF.

This chain links TRBV20-1 with TRBJ2-1; 7 nucleotides align to TRBD2. Germline V gene lookup returns CDR1 DFQATT and CDR2 SNEGSKA (reference sequence). With V trimmed by 6 bases and J by 9 bases, 17 bases remained unmatched. CDR3 size: 15 residues. This chain's CDR3 is CSAPKGVGGNLEQFF. In DNA, the CDR3 is TGCAGTGCCCCTAAAGGGGTGGGGGGGAATCTTGAGCAGTTCTTC.

This clonotype was observed a handful of times. This chain joins TRBV7-9 and TRBJ1-5; D uncertain. V was trimmed by 4 bases and J by 0 bases, leaving 10 bases between them. The CDR3 covers 15 residues. Germline loops: CDR1 SEHNR, CDR2 FQNEAQ (reference sequence). DNA for the CDR3: TGTGCCAGCAGCTCCAACGTAGTTAGCAATCAGCCCCAGCATTTT. Protein product: CASSSNVVSNQPQHF.

This sequence joins TRBV5-5 and TRBJ2-5; 7 bases line up with TRBD2. Germline V gives CDR1 SGHKS, CDR2 YYEKEE (reference sequence). The CDR3 is 13 residues long. After removal of 2 bases from V and 5 bases from J, the junction contained 3 bases not matched to a gene. The CDR3, as DNA: TGTGCCAGCAGCTTTCTGGGAGGGGAGACCCAGTACTTC. This gives the protein CASSFLGGETQYF.

This clonotype was seen at least ten times. The chain is built from TRBV7-2 and TRBJ2-5, with 8 bases aligning to TRBD2. Germline-derived CDR1 and CDR2 are SGHTA and FQGNSA. J lost 5 bases, V lost 4 bases, and 9 bases had no gene match. The CDR3 extends over 15 amino acids. CDR3 in amino acids: CASSYNSGAGETQYF. Written as DNA, the CDR3 is TGTGCCAGCAGCTATAATAGCGGGGCTGGGGAGACCCAGTACTTC.

The rearrangement joins TRBV20-1 to TRBJ1-5; D gene uncertain. The V end lost 3 bases, the J end lost 4 bases, and 10 bases lay between the germline ends. The length of the CDR3 is 13 residues. CDR1 and CDR2 (germline): DFQATT, SNEGSKA (reference sequence). The CDR3 is CSASSQPNQPQHF. DNA for the CDR3: TGCAGTGCTAGTTCCCAGCCAAATCAGCCCCAGCATTTT.

This clonotype was seen more than once but under ten times. The chain combines TRBV7-9 with TRBJ2-3, with unresolved D. V shed 5 bases and J shed 2 bases, with 14 bases lying between them. CDR3 length: 15 residues. Germline values: CDR1 SEHNR, CDR2 FQNEAQ (reference sequence). The CDR3 is CASSPRRLPTDTQYF. The CDR3 coding sequence is TGTGCCAGCAGCCCCCGACGGCTCCCCACAGATACGCAGTATTTT.

The sample holds a few counts of this clonotype. The chain has TRBV5-6 and TRBJ1-1, with TRBD1 identical over 10 bases. Germline CDR1 and CDR2: SGHDT and YYEEEE. The length of the CDR3 is 19 residues. Losses at the gene ends were 3 bases for V and 0 bases for J; bases not matched to a gene: 14. CDR3 nucleotide sequence: TGTGCCAGCAGCTCTTTGAACCGGGACAGGGGATTTATGAACACTGAAGCTTTCTTT. This sequence encodes CASSSLNRDRGFMNTEAFF.

The J gene is TRBJ1-2, the V gene TRBV20-1; D gene unclear. CDR3 length equals 11 residues. The germline V gene encodes CDR1 DFQATT and CDR2 SNEGSKA (reference sequence). Trimming took off 0 bases at V and 8 bases at J, with 7 bases between the two ends. The CDR3 nucleotides are TGCAGTGCTAGAGACGGGGTAGGCTACACCTTC. This translates into CSARDGVGYTF.

Remarks on this clonotype: Sequence at one end of the junction differs from germline and may be a read error. The J gene is TRBJ1-2, the V gene TRBV2; D remains unclear. From germline, CDR1 is SNHLY and CDR2 FYNNEI. The CDR3 spans 12 residues. CDR3 in amino acids: CASSFRLEPTLF. Here the CDR3 DNA reads TGTGCCAGCAGTTTCAGGTTAGAACCCACCCTCTTC. Complete variable domain (other parts from reference TRBV2 and TRBJ1-2): EPEVTQTPSHQVTQMGQEVILRCVPISNHLYFYWYRQILGQKVEFLVSFYNNEISEKSEIFDDQFSVERPDGSNFTLKIRSTKLEDSAMYFCASSFRLEPTLFGSGTRLTVV.

This clonotype was detected many times. The chain has TRBV7-9 and TRBJ1-1, with no clear D. Germline CDR1 reads SEHNR; CDR2 reads FQNEAQ (reference sequence). V lost 5 bases and J 7 bases, leaving 20 bases between the germline ends. This CDR3 region has 15 residues. The CDR3 reads CASSLAYGEVDEAFF. In nucleotides, the CDR3 is TGTGCCAGCAGCCTCGCTTATGGGGAGGTTGATGAAGCTTTCTTT.

This clonotype was found a few times. The chain carries TRBV28 and TRBJ1-2; 12 bases are a match to TRBD1. This CDR3 spans 20 amino acids. V lost 5 bases, J lost 1 base, and 17 bases stayed unmatched. Germline values: CDR1 MDHEN, CDR2 SYDVKM. CDR3 residues: CASSRPKPGTGGHLNYGYTF. DNA for the CDR3: TGTGCCAGCAGTCGCCCCAAACCCGGGACAGGGGGCCACCTTAACTATGGCTACACCTTC.

This clonotype was recorded a few times. V is TRBV27 and J is TRBJ2-1; the match to TRBD1 covers 7 bases. Germline-derived CDR1 and CDR2 are MNHEY and SMNVEV (reference sequence). The CDR3 is 15 residues long. V shed 7 bases, J shed 3 bases, and the junction held 9 bases outside the gene matches. The CDR3 sequence is CASIGGRTGYNEQFF. The CDR3 DNA follows: TGTGCCAGCATTGGTGGTAGGACAGGCTACAATGAGCAGTTCTTC.

This clonotype was recorded many times. The chain uses TRBV7-6 and TRBJ2-7, with TRBD1 matching over 7 bases. Germline V gene data show CDR1 as SGHVS and CDR2 as FNYEAQ. The CDR3 runs to 17 residues. J gave up 2 bases and V 5 bases, and 15 bases lay outside the gene matches. The CDR3 spells CASSQLQGQIAPYEQYF. The CDR3 DNA sequence: TGTGCCAGCAGCCAACTCCAGGGACAGATCGCACCCTACGAGCAGTACTTC.